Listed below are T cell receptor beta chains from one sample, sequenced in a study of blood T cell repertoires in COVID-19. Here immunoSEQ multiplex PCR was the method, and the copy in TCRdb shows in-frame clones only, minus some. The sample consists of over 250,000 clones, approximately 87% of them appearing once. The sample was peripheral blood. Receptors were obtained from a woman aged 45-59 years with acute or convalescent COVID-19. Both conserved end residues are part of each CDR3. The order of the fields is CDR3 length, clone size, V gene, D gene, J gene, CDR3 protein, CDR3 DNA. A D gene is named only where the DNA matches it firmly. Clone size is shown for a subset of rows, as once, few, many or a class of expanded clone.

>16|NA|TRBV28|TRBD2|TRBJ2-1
CASTQTSGRPYNEQFF
TGTGCCAGCACCCAAACTAGCGGGAGGCCCTACAATGAGCAGTTCTTC
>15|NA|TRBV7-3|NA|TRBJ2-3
CASSFDRGATDTQYF
TGTGCCAGCAGCTTCGACCGTGGGGCCACAGATACGCAGTATTTT
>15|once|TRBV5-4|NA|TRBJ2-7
CASSRDSLGAYEQYF
TGTGCCAGCAGCCGGGACTCGCTAGGTGCCTACGAGCAGTACTTC
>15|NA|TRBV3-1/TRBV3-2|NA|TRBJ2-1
CASSPVRGANNEQFF
TGTGCCAGCAGCCCCGTTCGCGGTGCTAACAATGAGCAGTTCTTC
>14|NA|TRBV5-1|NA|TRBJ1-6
CASSLEGVGSPLHF
TGCGCCAGCAGCCTCGAGGGGGTAGGCTCACCCCTCCACTTT
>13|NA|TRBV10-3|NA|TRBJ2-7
CAISPYGTYEQYF
TGTGCCATCAGCCCCTACGGGACCTACGAGCAGTACTTC
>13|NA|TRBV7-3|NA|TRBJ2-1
CASSLNSANEQFF
TGTGCCAGCAGCTTAAATAGCGCAAATGAGCAGTTCTTC
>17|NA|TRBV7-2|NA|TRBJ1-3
CASSSKNRDYSGNTIYF
TGTGCCAGCAGCTCGAAAAACAGGGATTACTCTGGAAACACCATATATTTT
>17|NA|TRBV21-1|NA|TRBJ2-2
CASRKRTSGRGTGELFF
TGTGCCAGCCGAAAACGTACTAGCGGGAGGGGCACCGGGGAGCTGTTTTTT
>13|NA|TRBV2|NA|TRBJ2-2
CASRLGAAGELFF
TGTGCCAGCAGGTTGGGGGCAGCCGGGGAGCTGTTTTTT
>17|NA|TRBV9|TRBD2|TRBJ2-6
CASSASGRATGANVLTF
TGTGCCAGCAGCGCTAGCGGGAGGGCCACTGGGGCCAACGTCCTGACTTTC
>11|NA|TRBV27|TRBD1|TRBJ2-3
CASSLGDREYF
TGTGCCAGCAGTTTAGGAGACAGGGAGTATTTT
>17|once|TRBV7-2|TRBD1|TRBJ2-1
CASSTYLTGGADSEQFF
TGTGCCAGCAGCACCTACCTGACAGGGGGCGCTGATAGTGAGCAGTTCTTC
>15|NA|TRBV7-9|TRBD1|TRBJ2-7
CASSRWDRRDYEQYF
TGTGCCAGCAGCCGGTGGGACAGGAGAGACTACGAGCAGTACTTC
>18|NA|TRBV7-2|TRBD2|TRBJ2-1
CASRPIGLAGGSYNEQFF
TGTGCCAGCAGACCCATCGGACTAGCGGGAGGGTCCTACAATGAGCAGTTCTTC
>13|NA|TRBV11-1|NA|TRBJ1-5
CASSLNGNQPQHF
TGTGCCAGCAGCTTAAACGGGAATCAGCCCCAGCATTTT
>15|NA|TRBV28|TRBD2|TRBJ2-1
CASILAGGDYNEQFF
TGTGCCAGCATCCTGGCGGGAGGTGACTACAATGAGCAGTTCTTC
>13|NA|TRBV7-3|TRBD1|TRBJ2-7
CASSARQGYEQYF
TGTGCCAGCAGCGCTCGACAGGGGTACGAGCAGTACTTC
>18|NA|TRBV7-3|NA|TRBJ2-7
CASSLTGTLTPSSYEQYF
TGTGCCAGCAGCTTAACCGGGACACTTACCCCTAGCTCCTACGAGCAGTACTTC
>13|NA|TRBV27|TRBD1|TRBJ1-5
CASIGTGTQPQHF
TGTGCCAGCATCGGGACAGGGACTCAGCCCCAGCATTTT
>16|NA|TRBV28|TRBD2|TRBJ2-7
CASRPSGLTSHYEQYF
TGTGCCAGCAGGCCCTCCGGGTTGACTAGCCACTACGAGCAGTACTTC
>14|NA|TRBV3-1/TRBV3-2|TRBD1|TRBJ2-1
CASSHGQGLSEQFF
TGTGCCAGCAGCCACGGACAGGGATTGAGTGAGCAGTTCTTC
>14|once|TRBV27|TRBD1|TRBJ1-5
CASSLTGVGQPQHF
TGTGCCAGCAGCTTAACAGGGGTCGGTCAGCCCCAGCATTTT
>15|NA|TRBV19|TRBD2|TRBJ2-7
CASSITSGSVYEQYF
TGTGCCAGTAGTATTACTAGCGGGAGTGTCTACGAGCAGTACTTC
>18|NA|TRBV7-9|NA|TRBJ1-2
CASSFLPYLASVSGGYTF
TGTGCCAGCAGCTTTCTGCCATACCTCGCCTCCGTGAGCGGGGGCTACACCTTC
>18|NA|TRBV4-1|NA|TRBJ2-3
CASSQQPPQGLSTDTQYF
TGCGCCAGCAGCCAACAACCCCCCCAGGGGTTGAGCACAGATACGCAGTATTTT
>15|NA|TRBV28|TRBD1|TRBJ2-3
CASSDRQGSTDTQYF
TGTGCCAGCAGTGACCGACAGGGCAGCACAGATACGCAGTATTTT
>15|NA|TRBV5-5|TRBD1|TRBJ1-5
CASTLQGNSNQPQHF
TGTGCCAGCACCCTACAGGGGAATAGCAATCAGCCCCAGCATTTT
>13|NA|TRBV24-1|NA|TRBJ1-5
CATSREGNQPQHF
TGTGCCACCAGCCGGGAAGGAAATCAGCCCCAGCATTTT
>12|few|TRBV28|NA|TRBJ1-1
CASSSGGTEAFF
TGTGCCAGCAGTTCGGGGGGCACTGAAGCTTTCTTT
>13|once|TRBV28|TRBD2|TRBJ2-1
CASSLNSGMIEFF
TGTGCCAGCAGTTTAAATAGCGGGATGATCGAGTTCTTC
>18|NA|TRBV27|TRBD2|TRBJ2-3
CASSLSPTRTSPVDTQYF
TGTGCCAGCAGTTTATCGCCTACCCGGACTAGCCCGGTAGATACGCAGTATTTT
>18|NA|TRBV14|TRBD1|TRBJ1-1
CASSQYRGPPHVNTEAFF
TGTGCCAGCAGCCAATACAGGGGGCCTCCCCACGTGAACACTGAAGCTTTCTTT
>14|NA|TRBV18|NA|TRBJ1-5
CASSGLGGGQPQHF
TGTGCCAGCTCGGGCCTGGGAGGAGGTCAGCCCCAGCATTTT
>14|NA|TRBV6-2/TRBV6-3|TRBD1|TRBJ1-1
CASSTIGQGGGAFF
TGTGCCAGCAGTACAATAGGACAGGGTGGTGGAGCTTTCTTT
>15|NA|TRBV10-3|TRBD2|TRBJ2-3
CAIGRLAGGTDTQYF
TGTGCCATCGGAAGACTAGCGGGGGGCACAGATACGCAGTATTTT
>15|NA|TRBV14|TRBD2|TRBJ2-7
CASSQDYGRAYEQYF
TGTGCCAGCAGCCAAGATTACGGGAGGGCCTATGAGCAGTACTTC
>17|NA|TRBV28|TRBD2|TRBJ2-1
CASSPPGTSTNYNEQFF
TGTGCCAGCAGTCCTCCAGGGACTAGCACCAATTACAATGAGCAGTTCTTC
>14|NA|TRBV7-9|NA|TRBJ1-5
CASSLSDSNQPQHF
TGTGCCAGCAGCTTAAGCGACAGCAATCAGCCCCAGCATTTT